These 30 T cell receptor beta chains originate from one sample sequenced in a study of blood T cell repertoires in COVID-19. Measured with immunoSEQ multiplex PCR; TCRdb has only the in-frame clones, and not every one. The table has 150,000 to 200,000 clones, 85% to 90% seen once; the top ten hold 9.5% to 13%. Sequencing was done on a sample of peripheral blood. The receptors derive from a woman aged 55 to 70 with COVID-19, enrolled during active disease.

V usage is TRBV5-1 and J usage is TRBJ2-5; TRBD2 matches at 7 bases. V dropped 2 bases and J dropped 0; count of bases not matched to a gene: 1. CDR3 length: 14 amino acids. Germline lookup yields CDR1 SGHRS and CDR2 YFSETQ. CDR3 sequence: CASSLSGNQETQYF. As DNA, the CDR3 is TGCGCCAGCAGCTTAAGCGGGAACCAAGAGACCCAGTACTTC. Variable domain in full (rest from reference TRBV5-1 and TRBJ2-5): KAGVTQTPRYLIKTRGQQVTLSCSPISGHRSVSWYQQTPGQGLQFLFEYFSETQRNKGNFPGRFSGRQFSNSRSEMNVSTLELGDSALYLCASSLSGNQETQYFGPGTRLLVL.

This clone was recorded a few times. V usage is TRBV4-3 and J usage is TRBJ2-7; 8 bases fit TRBD2. This CDR3 is 15 amino acids long. After removal of 0 bases from V and 7 bases from J, the junction contained 8 bases not matched to a gene. Germline CDR1 is LGHNA and CDR2 is YSLEER. The CDR3 reads CASSQDPTGGWEQYF. The CDR3 DNA sequence: TGCGCCAGCAGCCAAGATCCGACGGGAGGGTGGGAGCAGTACTTC.

The chain couples TRBV11-2 to TRBJ1-4, with D unclear. This CDR3 region has 15 residues. Trimming took 1 base from V and 8 from J, leaving 14 bases between them. Germline V CDR1 and CDR2: SGHAT, FQNNGV. CDR3 nucleotide sequence: TGTGCCAGCAGCTTAGCGGGCGGGTTAGTCGAAAAACTGTTTTTT. Translation gives CASSLAGGLVEKLFF.

This clone was detected once. The rearrangement uses TRBV7-2 and TRBJ1-2, with 9 bases that match TRBD1. Trimming at V came to 5 bases and at J to 7 bases, leaving 8 bases not matched to a gene. The CDR3 has 14 amino acids. CDR1 is SGHTA, CDR2 FQGNSA, per germline. CDR3 DNA: TGTGCCAGCAGCCTAAACAGGGGGCGAGGTGGCTACACCTTC. It is translated as CASSLNRGRGGYTF. Full variable domain (remainder filled in from reference TRBV7-2 and TRBJ1-2): GAGVSQSPSNKVTEKGKDVELRCDPISGHTALYWYRQSLGQGLEFLIYFQGNSAPDKSGLPSDRFSAERTGGSVSTLTIQRTQQEDSAVYLCASSLNRGRGGYTFGSGTRLTVV.

This clone has more than one count but fewer than ten. The chain recombines TRBV12-3 or TRBV12-4 with TRBJ1-5; 7 positions match TRBD1. The CDR3 spans 13 residues. V shed 7 bases and J 7 bases; nucleotides not matched to a gene: 7. CDR3 sequence reads: CASKTGSRQPQHF. The CDR3 DNA sequence: TGTGCCAGCAAGACAGGGTCGAGGCAGCCCCAGCATTTT.

This clone occurred a few times. The CDR3 DNA reads TGTGCCAGCAGTTCGGGACTAGCGGGCACCTACGAGCAGTACTTC. Its translation is CASSSGLAGTYEQYF. The rearrangement joins TRBV6-2 or TRBV6-3 to TRBJ2-7; 12 nucleotides line up with TRBD2. CDR1 is MNHEY and CDR2 is SVGEGT in the germline V gene. There are 15 residues in the CDR3. V dropped 4 bases and J dropped 2; count of bases not matched to a gene: 3.

J is TRBJ2-2 and V is TRBV2; 9 bases are a match to TRBD2. The germline CDR1 and CDR2 sequences are SNHLY and FYNNEI. The CDR3 runs to 15 residues. The V segment lost 7 bases and the J segment 6 bases; nucleotides outside the gene matches: 9. CDR3 DNA sequence: TGTGCCAGCAAGACGAGCGGGAGGAGGGCCGGGGAGCTGTTTTTT. Its translation is CASKTSGRRAGELFF.

This chain connects TRBV13 to TRBJ1-5, with 8 nucleotides matching TRBD1. This CDR3 is 18 amino acids long. V was clipped by 6 bases and J by 10 bases; unmatched bases: 23. Germline values: CDR1 PRHDT, CDR2 FYEKMQ (reference sequence). CDR3 DNA sequence: TGTGCCAGCAGTTTAATAACCTCGCCCGGGACAGGTTGGATCCCCCAGCATTTT. This translates into CASSLITSPGTGWIPQHF.

The CDR3 DNA reads TGTGCCAGTAGTAGAGGGCCTGGAAACACCATATATTTT. Translating it yields CASSRGPGNTIYF. The chain joins TRBV19 to TRBJ1-3; D remains ambiguous. CDR1 is LNHDA, CDR2 SQIVND, per germline (reference sequence). Between the trimmed V and J ends, which lost 4 bases and 2 bases, there was a span of 6 bases. The CDR3 extends over 13 amino acids.

The chain couples TRBV7-9 to TRBJ1-1; the match to TRBD1 covers 8 bases. Germline values: CDR1 SEHNR, CDR2 FQNEAQ (reference sequence). The CDR3 runs 13 residues. V lost 8 bases and J lost 4; bases outside the gene matches: 6. CDR3 DNA: TGTGCCAGCGCCCTACAGGGGGTCACTGAAGCTTTCTTT. Protein product: CASALQGVTEAFF.

The V call is TRBV9, the J call TRBJ2-7, with 9 bases lining up with TRBD1. The CDR3 runs to 15 residues. Germline CDR1 SGDLS, CDR2 YYNGEE. With V trimmed by 3 bases and J by 3 bases, 7 bases remained unmatched. The CDR3: CASSGGTGSGYEQYF. In DNA, the CDR3 is TGTGCCAGCAGCGGGGGGACAGGGAGCGGCTACGAGCAGTACTTC.

This rearrangement joins TRBV25-1 to TRBJ1-6; possible D gene TRBD1, 6 bases. Germline assignment: CDR1 MGHDK and CDR2 SYGVNS. V gave up 2 bases and J gave up 5 bases, with 10 bases separating them. CDR3 length: 15 residues. Written as DNA, the CDR3 is TGTGCCAGCAGTGAAGACCGGACAGATAATTCACCCCTCCACTTT. Translating it yields CASSEDRTDNSPLHF. The variable domain in full, completed from reference TRBV25-1 and TRBJ1-6, reads EADIYQTPRYLVIGTGKKITLECSQTMGHDKMYWYQQDPGMELHLIHYSYGVNSTEKGDLSSESTVSRIRTEHFPLTLESARPSHTSQYLCASSEDRTDNSPLHFGNGTRLTVT.

V is TRBV6-8 and J is TRBJ2-7, with 9 bases that match TRBD2. Germline values: CDR1 MNHGY, CDR2 SAAAGT. The CDR3 runs to 15 residues. The V and J ends lost 2 bases and 2 bases, in that order; junction bases with no gene match: 4. The CDR3 DNA sequence: TGTGCCAGCAGTTACGCTAGCGGGAACACCTACGAGCAGTACTTC. It codes for CASSYASGNTYEQYF.

The chain carries TRBV30 and TRBJ1-4, with TRBD1 matching 8 bases. The V segment lost 6 bases and the J segment 4 bases; nucleotides outside the gene matches: 7. The germline V gene encodes CDR1 GTSNPN and CDR2 SVGIG (reference sequence). This CDR3 is 14 amino acids long. CDR3 nucleotides: TGTGCCTGTTCTAACGGGACAGGTAATGAAAAACTGTTTTTT. Translating gives CACSNGTGNEKLFF. The full variable domain, with the rest looked up from reference TRBV30 and TRBJ1-4, is SQTIHQWPATLVQPVGSPLSLECTVEGTSNPNLYWYRQAAGRGLQLLFYSVGIGQISSEVPQNLSASRPQDRQFILSSKKLLLSDSGFYLCACSNGTGNEKLFFGSGTQLSVL.

This clone showed up just once. The chain links TRBV29-1 to TRBJ1-1, with D possibly matching TRBD1 (5 bases). Germline V gene lookup returns CDR1 SQVTM and CDR2 ANQGSEA. The CDR3 sequence is 13 residues long. V lost 7 bases to trimming and J lost 1 base, with 13 bases between them. CDR3 in amino acids: CSGGDSANTEAFF. The CDR3 DNA reads as TGCAGCGGGGGGGACTCCGCGAACACTGAAGCTTTCTTT.

The chain joins TRBV5-1 to TRBJ2-1; the match to TRBD2 covers 13 bases. J lost 5 bases, V lost 4 bases, and 6 bases had no gene match. CDR1 is SGHRS, CDR2 YFSETQ, per germline. This CDR3 is 16 amino acids long. CDR3 residues: CASSARLAGGHNEQFF. CDR3 DNA: TGCGCCAGCAGCGCCAGACTAGCGGGAGGCCACAATGAGCAGTTCTTC. Together with reference TRBV5-1 and TRBJ2-1, the CDR3 gives the full variable domain: KAGVTQTPRYLIKTRGQQVTLSCSPISGHRSVSWYQQTPGQGLQFLFEYFSETQRNKGNFPGRFSGRQFSNSRSEMNVSTLELGDSALYLCASSARLAGGHNEQFFGPGTRLTVL.

V gene TRBV5-1 combines with J gene TRBJ1-1; D is undetermined. The V gene lost 5 bases and the J gene lost 0 bases, with 8 bases spanning the gap. Germline V gives CDR1 SGHRS, CDR2 YFSETQ. This CDR3 is 13 amino acids long. In DNA form, the CDR3 reads TGCGCCAGCAGAGAGGCAGTGAACACTGAAGCTTTCTTT. It is translated as CASREAVNTEAFF.

This clone showed up just once. The chain combines TRBV4-3 with TRBJ1-4, with TRBD1 as a possible D gene (6 bases). This CDR3 comprises 14 residues. Trimming took off 5 bases at V and 4 bases at J, with 11 bases between the two ends. Per the germline V gene, CDR1 is LGHNA and CDR2 is YSLEER. The CDR3: CASSTRQVNEKLFF. CDR3 coding DNA: TGCGCCAGCAGCACCCGACAGGTTAATGAAAAACTGTTTTTT.

The chain joins TRBV3-1 (or the pseudogene TRBV3-2) to TRBJ2-7; tentatively, D is TRBD1 (5 bases). CDR1 and CDR2 from the germline V gene are LGHDT and YNNKEL (reference sequence). The CDR3 runs 11 residues. The V gene lost 1 base and the J gene lost 9 bases, with 7 bases spanning the gap. This chain's CDR3 is CASSQATAQYF. The CDR3 DNA sequence: TGTGCCAGCAGCCAAGCGACAGCGCAGTACTTC.

The gene calls are TRBV9 and TRBJ1-6, with 9 bases lining up with TRBD1. The length of the CDR3 is 14 residues. The V gene end was trimmed by 3 bases and the J gene end by 9 bases; junction bases not matched to a gene: 4. Germline V lookup: CDR1 SGDLS, CDR2 YYNGEE. DNA for the CDR3: TGTGCCAGCAGCGGGGACAGGGTTGGTTCACCCCTCCACTTT. Translation: CASSGDRVGSPLHF.

The CDR3 coding sequence is TGCAGCGTTGGGTCAGGGGGAGGCTATGGCTACACCTTC. Protein: CSVGSGGGYGYTF. The genes are TRBV29-1 and TRBJ1-2, with 7 bases fitting TRBD1. V trimming: 4 bases; J trimming: 4 bases; junction bases outside the gene matches: 6. This CDR3 spans 13 amino acids. The germline gives CDR1 SQVTM, CDR2 ANQGSEA.

V and J are TRBV7-2 and TRBJ2-3; 12 bases align to TRBD1. Germline values: CDR1 SGHTA, CDR2 FQGNSA. V was clipped by 5 bases and J by 5 bases; unmatched bases: 5. The CDR3 runs 15 residues. CDR3 loop: CASSRDRGRKDTQYF. In nucleotides, the CDR3 is TGTGCCAGCAGCCGGGACAGGGGGCGGAAAGATACGCAGTATTTT.

The chain recombines TRBV7-2 with TRBJ1-5; no reliable D call. Germline V gene data show CDR1 as SGHTA and CDR2 as FQGNSA. The CDR3 has 13 amino acids. V was shortened by 2 bases and J by 6 bases, with 8 bases between the two germline ends. The CDR3 is CASSLQRSQPQHF. DNA for the CDR3: TGTGCCAGCAGCTTACAAAGGAGTCAGCCCCAGCATTTT.

The rearrangement joins TRBV7-2 to TRBJ2-5, with TRBD2 as a possible D gene (5 bases). Germline V lookup: CDR1 SGHTA, CDR2 FQGNSA. V was shortened by 0 bases and J by 4 bases, with 15 bases between the two germline ends. The CDR3 runs 16 residues. CDR3: CASSLAKTRLGETQYF. In DNA form, the CDR3 reads TGTGCCAGCAGCTTAGCAAAAACTAGACTCGGAGAGACCCAGTACTTC.

The chain carries TRBV27 and TRBJ1-2; D remains unclear. Trimming took 5 bases from V and 4 from J, leaving 8 bases between them. The CDR3 has 12 residues. The germline V gene encodes CDR1 MNHEY and CDR2 SMNVEV (reference sequence). CDR3 protein: CASSPRGYGYTF. The DNA for the CDR3 is TGTGCCAGCAGTCCCCGGGGCTATGGCTACACCTTC.

This clone was recorded only once. The chain carries TRBV30 and TRBJ1-1; D gene ambiguous. CDR1 and CDR2 (germline): GTSNPN, SVGIG (reference sequence). The CDR3 extends over 13 amino acids. The germline V and J ends were trimmed by 1 base and 0 bases, with 6 bases remaining between them. The CDR3 region has the DNA TGTGCCTGGAGTGCTCAGGTGAACACTGAAGCTTTCTTT. Protein product: CAWSAQVNTEAFF.

This clone was observed a single time. This chain links TRBV6-6 with TRBJ2-2, with D tentatively TRBD1 (6 bases). In germline, CDR1 is MNHNY, CDR2 SVGAGI (reference sequence). V was trimmed by 7 bases and J by 4 bases, leaving 13 bases between them. The CDR3 is made up of 14 amino acids. CDR3 region: CASTQTGFTGELFF. CDR3 nucleotide sequence: TGTGCCAGCACCCAAACAGGGTTCACCGGGGAGCTGTTTTTT.

The V and J genes are TRBV24-1 and TRBJ1-2, with D possibly TRBD1 on 5 matching bases. The CDR3 spans 13 residues. V lost 9 bases, J lost 7 bases, and 17 bases lay in between. Germline assignment: CDR1 KGHDR and CDR2 SFDVKD. The CDR3 protein is CATGAQGSGGYTF. CDR3 coding DNA: TGTGCCACCGGGGCCCAAGGATCGGGTGGCTACACCTTC.

The chain carries TRBV2 and TRBJ2-2, with 7 bases fitting TRBD1. Germline values: CDR1 SNHLY, CDR2 FYNNEI. CDR3 length: 14 amino acids. V lost 7 bases and J lost 2; bases outside the gene matches: 4. The CDR3 DNA reads TGTGCCAGCAAAGGGACAGTAAACACCGGGGAGCTGTTTTTT. Residues: CASKGTVNTGELFF.

This chain uses TRBV3-1 (or the pseudogene TRBV3-2) with TRBJ1-6, with 10 positions matching TRBD1. Losses at the gene ends were 7 bases for V and 7 bases for J; bases not matched to a gene: 7. The CDR3 runs to 15 residues. Germline V gene sequence: CDR1 LGHDT, CDR2 YNNKEL (reference sequence). CDR3 protein: CASNLGQGSNSPLHF. The DNA for the CDR3 is TGTGCCAGCAACTTGGGACAGGGGTCGAATTCACCCCTCCACTTT.